This record looks at one T cell receptor beta chain sequence and its context. V dropped 1 base and J dropped 10 bases, with 11 bases sitting between them. Germline lookup yields CDR1 MRHNA and CDR2 SNTAGT. CDR3 size: 13 residues. The source of the sample is a study of Ad26.COV2.S vaccination and SARS-CoV-2 variants. The overall study: Doses of Ad26.COV2.S were injected into muscle once or twice, 56 days apart.

Produced via immunoSEQ multiplex PCR; TCRdb's table is partial and in-frame only. The repertoire consists of about 350,000 clones, with 85% to 90% occurring once and the leading ten covering around 4.5%. Treatment given: about 20 received Ad26.COV2.S at low or high dose, single or two shots; 5 received placebo; per-sample allocation not given. Collection of the samples took place on day 63 after the first injection of vaccine or placebo. An Ad26 vector expressing Wuhan-strain SARS-CoV-2 spike constituted the vaccine. The chain employs TRBV6-4 and TRBJ2-1, with a weak D call TRBD1 (6 bases). The starting material was peripheral blood, obtained in a trial of Ad26.COV2.S vaccine versus placebo. The clonotype comes from a person aged 18-60 years who received the Ad26.COV2.S COVID-19 vaccine or a placebo. DNA for the CDR3: TGTGCCAGCAGTGACTATGGGGGCAGGGAGCAGTTCTTC. Translating gives CASSDYGGREQFF.